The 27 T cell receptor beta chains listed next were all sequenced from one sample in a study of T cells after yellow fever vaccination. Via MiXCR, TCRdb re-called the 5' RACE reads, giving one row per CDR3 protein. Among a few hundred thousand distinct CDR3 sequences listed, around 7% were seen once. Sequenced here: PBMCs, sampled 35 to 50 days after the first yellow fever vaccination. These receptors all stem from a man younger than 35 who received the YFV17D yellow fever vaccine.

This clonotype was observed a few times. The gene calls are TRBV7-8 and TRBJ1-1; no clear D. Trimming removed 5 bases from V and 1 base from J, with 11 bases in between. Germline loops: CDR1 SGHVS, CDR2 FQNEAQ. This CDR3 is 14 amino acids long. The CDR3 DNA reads TGTGCCAGCAGCCACCGACGGGGGAACACTGAAGCTTTCTTT. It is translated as CASSHRRGNTEAFF.

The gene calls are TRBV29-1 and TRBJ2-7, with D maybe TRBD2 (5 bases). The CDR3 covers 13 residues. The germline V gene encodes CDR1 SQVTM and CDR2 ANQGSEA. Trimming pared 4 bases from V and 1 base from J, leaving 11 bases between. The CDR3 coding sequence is TGCAGCGTTGTGAGGGCAGAGTCCTACGAGCAGTACTTC. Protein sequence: CSVVRAESYEQYF.

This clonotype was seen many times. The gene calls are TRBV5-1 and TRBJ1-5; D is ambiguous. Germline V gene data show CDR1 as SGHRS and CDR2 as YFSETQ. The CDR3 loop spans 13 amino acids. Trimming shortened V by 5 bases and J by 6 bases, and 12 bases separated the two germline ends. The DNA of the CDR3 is TGCGCCAGCAGTAGGTTACCTTCTCAGCCCCAGCATTTT. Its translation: CASSRLPSQPQHF.

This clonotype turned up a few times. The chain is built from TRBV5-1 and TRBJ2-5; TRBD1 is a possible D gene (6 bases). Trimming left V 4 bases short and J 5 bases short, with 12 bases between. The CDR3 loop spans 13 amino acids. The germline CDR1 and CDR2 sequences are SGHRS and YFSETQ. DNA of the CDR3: TGCGCCAGCAGCGGAACAGGGTTGGAGACCCAGTACTTC. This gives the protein CASSGTGLETQYF.

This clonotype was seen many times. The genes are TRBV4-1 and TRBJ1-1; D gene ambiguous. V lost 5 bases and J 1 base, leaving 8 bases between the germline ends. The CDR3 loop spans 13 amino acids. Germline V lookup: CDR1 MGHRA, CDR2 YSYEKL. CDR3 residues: CASSAYWNTEAFF. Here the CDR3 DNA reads TGCGCCAGCAGCGCCTACTGGAACACTGAAGCTTTCTTT.

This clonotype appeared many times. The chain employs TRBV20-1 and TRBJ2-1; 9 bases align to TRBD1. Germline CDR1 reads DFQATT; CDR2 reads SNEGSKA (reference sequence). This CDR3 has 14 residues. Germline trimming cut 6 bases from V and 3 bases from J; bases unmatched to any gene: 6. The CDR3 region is CSATGQGLYNEQFF. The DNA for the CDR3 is TGCAGTGCCACGGGACAGGGACTCTACAATGAGCAGTTCTTC.

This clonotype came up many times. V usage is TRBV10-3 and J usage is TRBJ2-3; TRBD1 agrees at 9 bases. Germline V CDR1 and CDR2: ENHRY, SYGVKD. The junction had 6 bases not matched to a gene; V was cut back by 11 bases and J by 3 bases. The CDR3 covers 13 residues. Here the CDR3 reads CAGRDRATDTQYF. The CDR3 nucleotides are TGTGCCGGCCGGGACAGGGCTACAGATACGCAGTATTTT.

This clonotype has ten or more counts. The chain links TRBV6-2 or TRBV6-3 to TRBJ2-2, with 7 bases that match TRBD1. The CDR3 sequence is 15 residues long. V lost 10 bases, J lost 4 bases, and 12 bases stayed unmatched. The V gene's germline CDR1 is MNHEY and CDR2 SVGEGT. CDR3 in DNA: TGTGCCACCTCCAACAGGGGTGGTCGCACCGGGGAGCTGTTTTTT. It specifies CATSNRGGRTGELFF.

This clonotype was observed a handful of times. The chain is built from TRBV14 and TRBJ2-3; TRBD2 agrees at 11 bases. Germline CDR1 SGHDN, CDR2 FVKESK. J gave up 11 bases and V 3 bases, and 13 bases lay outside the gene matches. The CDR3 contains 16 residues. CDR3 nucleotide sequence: TGTGCCAGCAGCCACAAGTTGGTTCTAGCGGGGGGTGGGCAGTATTTT. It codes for CASSHKLVLAGGGQYF.

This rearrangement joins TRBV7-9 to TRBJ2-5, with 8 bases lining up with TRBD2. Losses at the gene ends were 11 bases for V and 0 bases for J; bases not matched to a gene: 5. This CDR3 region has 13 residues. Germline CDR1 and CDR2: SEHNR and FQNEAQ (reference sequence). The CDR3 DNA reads TGTGCCGGAGCGGGGGCAGACCAAGAGACCCAGTACTTC. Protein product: CAGAGADQETQYF.

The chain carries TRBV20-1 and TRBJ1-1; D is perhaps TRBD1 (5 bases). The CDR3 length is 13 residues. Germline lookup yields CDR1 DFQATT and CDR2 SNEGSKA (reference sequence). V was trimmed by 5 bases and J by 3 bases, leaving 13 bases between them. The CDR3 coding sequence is TGCAGTGCTCAAAGGGACGGGGACACTGAAGCTTTCTTT. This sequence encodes CSAQRDGDTEAFF.

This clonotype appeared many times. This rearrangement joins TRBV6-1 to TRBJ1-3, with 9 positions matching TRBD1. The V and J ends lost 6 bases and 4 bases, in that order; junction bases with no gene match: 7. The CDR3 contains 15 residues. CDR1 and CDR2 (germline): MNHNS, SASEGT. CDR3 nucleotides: TGTGCCAGCAGGAAACAGGGGGCGGAAGGAAACACCATATATTTT. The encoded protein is CASRKQGAEGNTIYF.

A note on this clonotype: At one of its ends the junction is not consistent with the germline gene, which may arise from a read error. Here the CDR3 reads CASSLDRFRITF. The DNA of the CDR3 is TGTGCCAGCAGTCTCGACAGGTTTAGGATAACCTTT. The chain carries TRBV12-3 or TRBV12-4 and TRBJ2-3; TRBD1 is a possible D gene (6 bases). The CDR3 is 12 residues long.

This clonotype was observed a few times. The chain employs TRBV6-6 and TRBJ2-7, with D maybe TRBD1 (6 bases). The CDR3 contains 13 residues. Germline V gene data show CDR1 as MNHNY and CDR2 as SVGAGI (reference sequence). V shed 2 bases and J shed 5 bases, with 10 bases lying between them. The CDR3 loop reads CASSYNRADEQYF. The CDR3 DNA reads TGTGCCAGCAGTTACAACAGGGCGGACGAGCAGTACTTC.

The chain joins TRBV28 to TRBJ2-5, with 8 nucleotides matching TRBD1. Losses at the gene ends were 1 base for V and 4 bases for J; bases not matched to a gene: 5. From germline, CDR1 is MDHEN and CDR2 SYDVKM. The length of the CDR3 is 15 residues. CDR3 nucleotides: TGTGCCAGCAGTTTATTTCAGGGGGCGGGAGAGACCCAGTACTTC. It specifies CASSLFQGAGETQYF.

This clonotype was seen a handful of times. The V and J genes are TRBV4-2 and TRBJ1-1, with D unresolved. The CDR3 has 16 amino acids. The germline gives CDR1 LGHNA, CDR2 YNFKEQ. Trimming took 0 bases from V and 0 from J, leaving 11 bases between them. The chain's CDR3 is CASSQDSGKLNTEAFF. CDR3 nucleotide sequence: TGTGCCAGCAGCCAAGATTCCGGTAAACTGAACACTGAAGCTTTCTTT.

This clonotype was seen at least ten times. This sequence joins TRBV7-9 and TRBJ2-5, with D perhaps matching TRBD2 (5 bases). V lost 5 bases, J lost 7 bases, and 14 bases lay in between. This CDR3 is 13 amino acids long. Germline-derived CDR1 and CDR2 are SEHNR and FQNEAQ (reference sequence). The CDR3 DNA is TGTGCCAGCAGCCTAGAAGATCGGGGGACCCAGTACTTC. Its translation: CASSLEDRGTQYF.

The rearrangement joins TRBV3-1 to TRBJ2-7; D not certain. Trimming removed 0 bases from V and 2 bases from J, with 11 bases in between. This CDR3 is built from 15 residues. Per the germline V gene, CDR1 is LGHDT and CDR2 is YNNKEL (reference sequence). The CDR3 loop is CASSQDLTEPYEQYF. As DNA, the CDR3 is TGTGCCAGCAGCCAAGATCTTACAGAACCCTACGAGCAGTACTTC.

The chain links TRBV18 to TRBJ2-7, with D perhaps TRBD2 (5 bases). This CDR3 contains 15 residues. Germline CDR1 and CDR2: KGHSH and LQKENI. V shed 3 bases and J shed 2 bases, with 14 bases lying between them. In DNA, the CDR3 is TGTGCCAGCTCACCCGACACTCGGCGGGCCTACGAGCAGTACTTC. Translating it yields CASSPDTRRAYEQYF.

The CDR3 nucleotides are TGTGCCAGCAGTTACTCGGGGCGGGGGGCCCTCAATACAGATACGCAGTATTTT. Residues: CASSYSGRGALNTDTQYF. This chain links TRBV6-5 with TRBJ2-3, with 8 bases lining up with TRBD2. This CDR3 comprises 18 residues. Germline CDR1 and CDR2: MNHEY and SVGAGI. The ends lost 0 bases at V and 3 bases at J; junction bases unmatched: 11.

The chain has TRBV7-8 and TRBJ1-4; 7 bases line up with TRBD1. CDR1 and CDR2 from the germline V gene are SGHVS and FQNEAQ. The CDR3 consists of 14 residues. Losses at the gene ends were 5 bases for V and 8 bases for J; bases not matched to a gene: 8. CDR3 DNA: TGTGCCAGCAGCCGGCCGGCCAGGGGGGAAAAACTGTTTTTT. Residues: CASSRPARGEKLFF.

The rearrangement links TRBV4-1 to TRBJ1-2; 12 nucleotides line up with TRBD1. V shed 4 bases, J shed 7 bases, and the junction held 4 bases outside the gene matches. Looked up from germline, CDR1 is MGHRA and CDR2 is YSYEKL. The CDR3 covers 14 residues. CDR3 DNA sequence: TGCGCCAGCAGCCTGGGACAGGGGGCGCTTGGCTACACCTTC. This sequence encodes CASSLGQGALGYTF.

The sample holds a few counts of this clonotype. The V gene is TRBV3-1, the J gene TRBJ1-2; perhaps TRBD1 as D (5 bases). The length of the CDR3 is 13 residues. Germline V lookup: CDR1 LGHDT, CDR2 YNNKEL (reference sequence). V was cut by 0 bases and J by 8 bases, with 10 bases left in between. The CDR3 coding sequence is TGTGCCAGCAGCCAAGAGGGGGGACGGGGCTACACCTTC. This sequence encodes CASSQEGGRGYTF.

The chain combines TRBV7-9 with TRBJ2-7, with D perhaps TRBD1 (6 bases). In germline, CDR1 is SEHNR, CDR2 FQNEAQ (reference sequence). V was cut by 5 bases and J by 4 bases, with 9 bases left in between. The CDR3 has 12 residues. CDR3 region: CASSKGDYEQYF. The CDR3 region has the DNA TGTGCCAGCAGCAAGGGGGATTACGAGCAGTACTTC.

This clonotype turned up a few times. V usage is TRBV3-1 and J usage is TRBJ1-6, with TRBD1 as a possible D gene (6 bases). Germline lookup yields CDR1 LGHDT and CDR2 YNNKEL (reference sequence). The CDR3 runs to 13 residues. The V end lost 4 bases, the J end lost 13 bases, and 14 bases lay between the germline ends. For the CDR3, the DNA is TGTGCCAGCAGCCGCCGGGACATCGGTCCCCTCCACTTT. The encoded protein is CASSRRDIGPLHF.

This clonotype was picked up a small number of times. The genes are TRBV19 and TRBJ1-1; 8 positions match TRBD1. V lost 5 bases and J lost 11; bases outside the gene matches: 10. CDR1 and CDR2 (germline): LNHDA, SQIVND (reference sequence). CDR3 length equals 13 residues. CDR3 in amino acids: CASSVGQAGNAFF. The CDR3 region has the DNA TGTGCCAGTAGTGTGGGACAGGCGGGGAACGCTTTCTTT.

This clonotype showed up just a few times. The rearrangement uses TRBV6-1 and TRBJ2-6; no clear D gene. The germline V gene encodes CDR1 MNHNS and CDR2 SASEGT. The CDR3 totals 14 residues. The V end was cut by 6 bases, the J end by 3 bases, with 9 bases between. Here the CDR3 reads CASRPTGGANVLTF. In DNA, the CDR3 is TGTGCCAGCAGACCGACCGGTGGGGCCAACGTCCTGACTTTC.